The sequence of this T cell receptor (beta chain) was determined in a study of T-cell reconstitution after alpha-beta-depleted transplantation in children. Unique molecular identifiers were incorporated into the prepared TCRbeta library. MiXCR, run by TCRdb on the PCR reads, gives a single entry per CDR3 protein. Counted here are about 590,000 distinct CDR3 sequences, 10% to 15% occurring once; the ten biggest clones make up about 2.2%. The germline V and J ends were trimmed by 0 bases and 8 bases, with 14 bases remaining between them. The germline V gene encodes CDR1 DFQATT and CDR2 SNEGSKA (reference sequence). CDR3 size: 15 residues.

The sample consisted of PBMCs, mostly from graft donor cells, taken 360 days after TCRalphabeta/CD19-depleted stem cell transplant. The receptor comes from a male patient between 10 and 17 years old who had a stem cell transplant for acute myeloid leukemia, so the T cells may come from the graft donor. The chain employs TRBV20-1 and TRBJ1-6; perhaps TRBD1 as D (6 bases). The CDR3 sequence is CSARDYREVDSPLHF. Written as DNA, the CDR3 is TGCAGTGCTAGAGATTACAGGGAAGTGGATTCACCCCTCCACTTT.